This T cell receptor beta chain comes out of a study of blood T cell repertoires in COVID-19. Study context: Italy, Spain and the United States were the sources of the convalescent and acute COVID-19 samples. PBMCs, B-cell-depleted T cells, or T cells were the source of the cDNA or gDNA that made up the material.

In the original processing: Reference gene primer amplification yielded estimated nucleated cell counts. Sequencing used immunoSEQ multiplex PCR; TCRdb keeps in-frame clones, though not all of them. That table supplies the V and J calls and clone size; D and trimming were determined from the DNA. Seen here are some 93,000 clones, approximately 86% observed once, and the top ten hold around 20%. Germline loops: CDR1 SNHLY, CDR2 FYNNEI. Trimming took 8 bases from V and 3 from J, leaving 5 bases between them. The CDR3 has 11 residues. This sequence originates from a woman aged 80 or over with acute or convalescent COVID-19. Specimen: peripheral blood. The chain recombines TRBV2 with TRBJ1-3, with D unclear. The CDR3 coding sequence is TGTGCCAGCTACGGTGGAAACACCATATATTTT. The encoded protein is CASYGGNTIYF.